Shown below are 9 T cell receptor beta chains from a single sample sequenced in a study of a mutant IDH1 vaccine in newly diagnosed glioma. As to time point: baseline, week 1 (first vaccination visit). Specified treatment: pre-vaccination baseline after standard-of-care therapy. Using immunoSEQ multiplex PCR, the repertoire was profiled, and TCRdb retains in-frame clones only, with some absent. The repertoire holds 40,000 or so clones, with roughly 90% as singletons. The sample was PBMCs, taken from a glioma patient treated with radiotherapy, temozolomide or both. Receptors originate from a man aged 18-30 years with glioma.

This clone occurred a few times. The genes are TRBV5-4 and TRBJ1-2; D gene uncertain. This CDR3 is built from 14 residues. Trimming cost V 0 bases and J 3 bases, with 9 bases left between them. Germline V lookup: CDR1 SGHNT, CDR2 YYREEE (reference sequence). CDR3 protein: CASSLARADYGYTF. The CDR3, as DNA: TGTGCCAGCAGCTTGGCTCGGGCAGACTATGGCTACACCTTC.

The chain is built from TRBV10-3 and TRBJ1-3; tentative D call: TRBD1 (6 bases). The V end was cut by 8 bases, the J end by 3 bases, with 8 bases between. In germline, CDR1 is ENHRY, CDR2 SYGVKD. The CDR3 is made up of 12 amino acids. CDR3 DNA sequence: TGTGCCATCCAGGGGAGTGGAAACACCATATATTTT. Translated: CAIQGSGNTIYF.

The chain recombines TRBV30 with TRBJ2-7; D uncertain. The CDR3 loop spans 13 amino acids. Deletions cut 4 bases from V and 2 bases from J, with 12 bases between. Germline V gives CDR1 GTSNPN, CDR2 SVGIG (reference sequence). The CDR3 DNA is TGTGCCTGGAAGGTCGGCAGGACCTACGAGCAGTACTTC. Protein: CAWKVGRTYEQYF.

CDR3 sequence reads: CASSFGTAMNTEAFF. The CDR3 DNA sequence: TGCGCCAGCAGCTTCGGGACAGCGATGAACACTGAAGCTTTCTTT. The chain joins TRBV5-1 to TRBJ1-1; 7 nucleotides align to TRBD1. Per the germline V gene, CDR1 is SGHRS and CDR2 is YFSETQ. The V and J ends lost 2 bases and 0 bases, in that order; junction bases with no gene match: 4. This CDR3 is built from 15 residues.

This chain uses TRBV4-3 with TRBJ2-6, with a possible D match to TRBD1 (6 bases). The CDR3 is 17 amino acids. The germline V gene encodes CDR1 LGHNA and CDR2 YSLEER. Trimming cost V 0 bases and J 2 bases, with 11 bases left between them. Here the CDR3 reads CASSQDSGATGANVLTF. The CDR3 nucleotides are TGCGCCAGCAGCCAAGATTCAGGGGCTACTGGGGCCAACGTCCTGACTTTC.

This chain connects TRBV5-5 to TRBJ2-1; 9 nucleotides align to TRBD2. The CDR3 length is 16 residues. Trimming at V came to 0 bases and at J to 6 bases, leaving 7 bases not matched to a gene. Germline CDR1 reads SGHKS; CDR2 reads YYEKEE (reference sequence). In DNA form, the CDR3 reads TGTGCCAGCAGCTTGGTAGCAGCGGGAGGTGGCAATGAGCAGTTCTTC. This translates into CASSLVAAGGGNEQFF. The full variable domain, completed using reference TRBV5-5 and TRBJ2-1, is DAGVTQSPTHLIKTRGQQVTLRCSPISGHKSVSWYQQVLGQGPQFIFQYYEKEERGRGNFPDRFSARQFPNYSSELNVNALLLGDSALYLCASSLVAAGGGNEQFFGPGTRLTVL.

The rearrangement joins TRBV15 to TRBJ1-5; no reliable D call. Trimming left V 9 bases short and J 4 bases short, with 13 bases between. The CDR3 is 13 amino acids. Germline assignment: CDR1 LNHNV and CDR2 YYDKDF (reference sequence). The DNA for the CDR3 is TGTGCCACAGGGCGGGGAGGTAATCAGCCCCAGCATTTT. Translated: CATGRGGNQPQHF.

V usage is TRBV4-3 and J usage is TRBJ1-2; D is unresolved. CDR3 length: 13 residues. Trimming shortened V by 0 bases and J by 8 bases, and 10 bases separated the two germline ends. Germline V gene sequence: CDR1 LGHNA, CDR2 YSLEER. The CDR3 region is CASSQEVWWGYTF. The CDR3 region has the DNA TGCGCCAGCAGCCAAGAGGTGTGGTGGGGCTACACCTTC.

This clone was seen a single time. The DNA for the CDR3 is TGTGCCAGCAGCGAGTTTCTCCTGAGCACAGATACGCAGTATTTT. Protein product: CASSEFLLSTDTQYF. V usage is TRBV5-6 and J usage is TRBJ2-3, with D hard to call. The length of the CDR3 is 15 residues. CDR1 and CDR2 from the germline V gene are SGHDT and YYEEEE. V lost 4 bases and J lost 0, with 12 bases in between.